The text below deals with one TCR beta chain. These data originate in a study of OX40 agonist ivuxolimab in advanced cancers. Overall study context: The study gave patients intravenous ivuxolimab at 0.01 to 10 mg/kg every 2 weeks. Antecedent anti-PD-1, anti-PD-L1 or anti-CTLA-4 therapy was permissible, with about 40% having received some. Cohort: roughly 79% men, mean age 60, aged about 23 to 80.

The table came from immunoSEQ multiplex PCR; TCRdb's copy has only in-frame clones and leaves some out. There are 55,000 to 80,000 clones in the sample; 84% occur only once, and approximately 9.4% lies in the top ten. With 4 bases removed from V and 4 bases from J, the gap between germline ends came to 13 bases. From germline, CDR1 is SNHLY and CDR2 FYNNEI. The CDR3 loop spans 14 amino acids. Sample: CD4+ or CD8+ T cells sorted from blood, taken in a trial of the OX40 agonist ivuxolimab. J is TRBJ1-2 and V is TRBV2; D may be TRBD1 (5 bases). The sequence came from an adult with an advanced solid tumor such as melanoma, head and neck, liver or kidney cancer. This CDR3 reads CASSGGAGSYGYTF. The CDR3 nucleotides are TGTGCCAGCAGTGGGGGAGCAGGGTCCTATGGCTACACCTTC.